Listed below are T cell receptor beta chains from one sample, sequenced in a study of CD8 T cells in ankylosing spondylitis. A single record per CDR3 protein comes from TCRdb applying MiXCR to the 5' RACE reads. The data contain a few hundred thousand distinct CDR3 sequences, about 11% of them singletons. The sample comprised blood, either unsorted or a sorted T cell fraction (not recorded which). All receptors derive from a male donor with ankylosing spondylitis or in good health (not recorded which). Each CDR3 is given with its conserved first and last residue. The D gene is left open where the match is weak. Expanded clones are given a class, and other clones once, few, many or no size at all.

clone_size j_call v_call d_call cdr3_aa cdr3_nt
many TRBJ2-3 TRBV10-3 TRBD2 CALSSGGTDTQYF TGTGCCCTCTCTAGCGGGGGCACAGATACGCAGTATTTT
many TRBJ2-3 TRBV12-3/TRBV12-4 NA CANQRLVTDTQYF TGTGCCAACCAAAGGCTAGTTACGGATACGCAGTATTTT
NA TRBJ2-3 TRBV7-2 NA CASSFTRPPDTQYF TGTGCCAGCAGCTTCACTCGCCCACCAGATACGCAGTATTTT
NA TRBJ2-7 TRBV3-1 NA CASSQVNFYEQYF TGTGCCAGCAGCCAAGTTAACTTCTACGAGCAGTACTTC
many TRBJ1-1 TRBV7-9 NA CASSLMQGEAFF TGTGCCAGCAGCTTAATGCAGGGTGAAGCTTTCTTT
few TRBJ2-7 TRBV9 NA CASSVESQGPGEQYF TGTGCCAGCAGCGTAGAGTCGCAGGGGCCGGGCGAGCAGTACTTC
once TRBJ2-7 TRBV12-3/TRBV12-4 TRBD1 CASSLETGFSYEQYF TGTGCCAGCAGTTTAGAGACAGGGTTCTCCTACGAGCAGTACTTC
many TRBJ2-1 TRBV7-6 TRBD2 CASSLSRLAGYNEQFF TGTGCCAGCAGCTTAAGCCGACTAGCGGGATACAATGAGCAGTTCTTC
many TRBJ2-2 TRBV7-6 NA CASSQTRQHTGELFF TGTGCCAGCAGCCAGACTCGACAGCACACCGGGGAGCTGTTTTTT
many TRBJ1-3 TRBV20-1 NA CSARDPGSSDTIYF TGCAGTGCTAGGGATCCCGGGAGCTCGGACACCATATATTTT
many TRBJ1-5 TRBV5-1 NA CASSFTSDQPQHF TGCGCCAGCAGCTTCACTTCTGATCAGCCCCAGCATTTT
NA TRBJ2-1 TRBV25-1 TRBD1 CASTRTGNNEQFF TGTGCCAGCACCAGGACAGGCAACAATGAGCAGTTCTTC
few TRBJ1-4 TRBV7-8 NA CASSTGTYSAGEKLFF TGTGCCAGCAGCACCGGGACCTACTCGGCGGGTGAAAAACTGTTTTTT
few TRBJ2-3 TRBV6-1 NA CASSEWSTATDTQYF TGTGCCAGCAGTGAATGGTCTACCGCCACAGATACGCAGTATTTT
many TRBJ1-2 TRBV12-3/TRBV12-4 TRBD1 CASSLRGLGYTF TGTGCCAGCAGCCTCAGGGGGCTTGGCTACACCTTC
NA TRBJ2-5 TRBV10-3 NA CAIGGDQETQYF TGTGCCATCGGAGGGGACCAAGAGACCCAGTACTTC
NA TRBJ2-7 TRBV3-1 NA CASSLQAFSYEQYF TGTGCCAGCAGCCTACAGGCGTTCTCCTACGAGCAGTACTTC
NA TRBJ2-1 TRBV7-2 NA CASSIGGHNEQFF TGTGCCAGCAGCATCGGGGGCCACAATGAGCAGTTCTTC
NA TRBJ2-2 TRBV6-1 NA CASSDGVRISGELFF TGTGCCAGCAGTGACGGGGTTCGTATCTCCGGGGAGCTGTTTTTT
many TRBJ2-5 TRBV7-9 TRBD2 CASSLALASGVRETQYF TGTGCCAGCAGCTTAGCGCTGGCTAGCGGGGTGCGAGAGACCCAGTACTTC
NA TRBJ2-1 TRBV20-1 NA CSARDARGTPTNEQFF TGCAGTGCTAGAGATGCGCGGGGAACCCCTACCAATGAGCAGTTCTTC
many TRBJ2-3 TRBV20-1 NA CSASPGGTDTQYF TGCAGTGCTAGCCCTGGGGGAACAGATACGCAGTATTTT
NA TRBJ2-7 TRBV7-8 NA CASGGGVVYEQYF TGTGCCAGCGGAGGGGGGGTCGTTTACGAGCAGTACTTC
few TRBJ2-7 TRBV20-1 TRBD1 CSEPGQGNEQYF TGCAGTGAACCGGGACAGGGGAACGAGCAGTACTTC
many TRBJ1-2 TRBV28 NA CASTRDPEDYGYTF TGTGCCAGCACTAGGGACCCGGAGGACTATGGCTACACCTTC
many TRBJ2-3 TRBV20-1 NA CSARDLRTDTDTQYF TGCAGTGCTAGAGATCTTCGGACAGACACAGATACGCAGTATTTT
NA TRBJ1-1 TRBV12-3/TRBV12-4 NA CASSLTTGTSTPGLTEAFF TGTGCCAGCAGTTTAACTACGGGGACCTCAACCCCAGGCTTGACTGAAGCTTTCTTT
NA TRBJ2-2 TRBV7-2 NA CASSQDPWELFF TGTGCCAGCAGCCAAGACCCCTGGGAGCTGTTTTTT
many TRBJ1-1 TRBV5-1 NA CASSLFISGETEAFF TGCGCCAGCAGCTTGTTCATTTCAGGGGAGACTGAAGCTTTCTTT
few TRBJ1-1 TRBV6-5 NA CASSYEAVNTEAFF TGTGCCAGCAGTTATGAGGCAGTGAACACTGAAGCTTTCTTT
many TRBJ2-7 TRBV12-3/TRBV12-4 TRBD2 CARGTSGVSLQQYF TGTGCCAGGGGTACTAGCGGTGTAAGTTTGCAGCAGTACTTC
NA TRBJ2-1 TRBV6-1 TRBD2 CASSPGLAGGQLEQFF TGTGCCAGCAGTCCGGGACTAGCGGGGGGGCAGCTTGAGCAGTTCTTC
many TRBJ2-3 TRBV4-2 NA CASSQDDTDTQYF TGTGCCAGCAGCCAAGATGATACAGATACGCAGTATTTT
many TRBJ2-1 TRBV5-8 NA CASSPQGHNEQFF TGTGCCAGCAGCCCGCAAGGCCACAATGAGCAGTTCTTC
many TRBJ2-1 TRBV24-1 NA CATSDGGGAYNEQFF TGTGCCACCAGTGATGGTGGGGGAGCCTACAATGAGCAGTTCTTC
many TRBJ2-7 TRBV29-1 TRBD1 CSVEGTGYEQYF TGCAGCGTTGAAGGGACAGGCTACGAGCAGTACTTC
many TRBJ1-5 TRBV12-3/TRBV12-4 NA CASSIMDRYQPQHF TGTGCCAGCAGTATAATGGACCGTTATCAGCCCCAGCATTTT
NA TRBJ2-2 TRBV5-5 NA CASSWSRNTGELFF TGTGCCAGCAGCTGGTCCAGGAACACCGGGGAGCTGTTTTTT
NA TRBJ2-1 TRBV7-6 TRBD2 CASSLIAGGSLGSYNEQFF TGTGCCAGCAGCCTTATAGCGGGGGGCTCTCTGGGCTCCTACAATGAGCAGTTCTTC
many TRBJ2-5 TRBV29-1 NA CSVNLNGQTQYF TGCAGCGTTAACTTAAACGGGCAGACCCAGTACTTC
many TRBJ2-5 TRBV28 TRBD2 CASSLSTSGGKTQYF TGTGCCAGCAGTTTATCTACTAGCGGTGGGAAGACCCAGTACTTC
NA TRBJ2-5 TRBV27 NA CASRRSSRGRQETQYF TGTGCCAGCAGAAGGTCGAGCAGGGGCCGGCAAGAGACCCAGTACTTC
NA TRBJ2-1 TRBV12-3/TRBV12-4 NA CASSPTEDSYNEQFF TGTGCCAGCAGTCCGACAGAGGACTCCTACAATGAGCAGTTCTTC
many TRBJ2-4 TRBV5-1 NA CASSLEFGNIQYF TGCGCCAGCAGCTTGGAGTTCGGGAACATTCAGTACTTC
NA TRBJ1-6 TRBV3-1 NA CASSPQGFNSPLHF TGTGCCAGCAGCCCGCAGGGGTTTAATTCACCCCTCCACTTT
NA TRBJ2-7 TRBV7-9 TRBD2 CASSVKLLARYEQYF TGTGCCAGCAGCGTCAAACTACTAGCGCGGTACGAGCAGTACTTC
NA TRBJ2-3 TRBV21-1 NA CASSKVGTDTQYF TGTGCCAGCAGCAAAGTGGGCACAGATACGCAGTATTTT
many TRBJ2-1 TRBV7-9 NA CASSPRGGSSYNEQFF TGTGCCAGCAGCCCCCGAGGGGGGAGCTCCTACAATGAGCAGTTCTTC
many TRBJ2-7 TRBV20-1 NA CSARSEQNVYEQYF TGCAGTGCTCGGAGCGAGCAAAATGTCTACGAGCAGTACTTC
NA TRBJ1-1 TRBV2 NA CASSERRPNTEAFF TGTGCCAGCAGTGAAAGGAGGCCGAACACTGAAGCTTTCTTT